Listed here are 19 T cell receptor beta chains from one sample, sequenced in a study of T cell responses to AZD1222 COVID-19 vaccine. Data came from immunoSEQ multiplex PCR; TCRdb stores just in-frame clones and leaves some out. The data contain some 170,000 clones, around 94% of them singletons. Sequenced material: peripheral blood, taken on day 0 of AZD1222 vaccination. The receptors derive from an adult in good health.

The rearrangement joins TRBV28 to TRBJ1-2; 7 positions agree with TRBD1. With 4 bases clipped from V and 6 bases from J, the junction kept 11 bases outside the gene matches. The CDR3 spans 15 residues. The germline V gene encodes CDR1 MDHEN and CDR2 SYDVKM. The DNA for the CDR3 is TGTGCCAGCAGTTCCCAGGGGGGAGGGTTAGATGGCTACACCTTC. This sequence encodes CASSSQGGGLDGYTF.

This chain uses TRBV3-1 (or the pseudogene TRBV3-2) with TRBJ1-1; D possibly corresponds to TRBD1 (5 bases). The V end was cut by 2 bases, the J end by 8 bases, with 12 bases between. CDR3 length: 13 residues. CDR1 is LGHDT, CDR2 YNNKEL, per germline (reference sequence). The CDR3 loop reads CASSQKGASEAFF. DNA for the CDR3: TGTGCCAGCAGCCAAAAAGGGGCCAGCGAAGCTTTCTTT.

This chain joins TRBV29-1 and TRBJ1-6; 7 positions agree with TRBD1. V lost 7 bases and J lost 5; bases outside the gene matches: 11. The CDR3 consists of 15 residues. Germline V gives CDR1 SQVTM, CDR2 ANQGSEA. CDR3 DNA sequence: TGCAGCGCTTCATTCACAGGGGACAATAATTCACCCCTCCACTTT. Translated, it gives CSASFTGDNNSPLHF.

This chain connects TRBV7-9 to TRBJ1-1; D is undetermined. V was pared by 2 bases and J by 8 bases, with 6 bases between. This CDR3 contains 11 residues. Germline assignment: CDR1 SEHNR and CDR2 FQNEAQ (reference sequence). The CDR3 nucleotides are TGTGCCAGCAGCTTAATAGAGGAAGCTTTCTTT. Amino acids: CASSLIEEAFF.

V and J are TRBV12-3 or TRBV12-4 and TRBJ2-5; no reliable D call. With 6 bases removed from V and 4 bases from J, the gap between germline ends came to 6 bases. The CDR3 loop spans 11 amino acids. CDR3 DNA sequence: TGTGCCAGCAGCCCTCGAGAGACCCAGTACTTC. Translation: CASSPRETQYF.

The CDR3 sequence: CASSLITGSTEAFF. CDR3 DNA sequence: TGTGCCAGCAGCCTAATTACAGGGAGCACTGAAGCTTTCTTT. This chain uses TRBV13 with TRBJ1-1, with a possible D match to TRBD1 (6 bases). The CDR3 totals 14 residues. Trimming took 5 bases from V and 4 from J, leaving 14 bases between them. Germline CDR1 PRHDT, CDR2 FYEKMQ (reference sequence).

The V gene is TRBV7-2, the J gene TRBJ2-3; possibly TRBD2 for D (5 bases). Germline V CDR1 and CDR2: SGHTA, FQGNSA. This CDR3 has 15 amino acids. The V and J ends lost 4 bases and 1 base respectively, with 12 bases between them. Written as DNA, the CDR3 is TGTGCCAGCAGCTCCACTAGTGTGGGCACAGATACGCAGTATTTT. As protein: CASSSTSVGTDTQYF.

The chain employs TRBV6-5 and TRBJ1-5; D perhaps matches TRBD1 (5 bases). In germline, CDR1 is MNHEY, CDR2 SVGAGI. The CDR3 consists of 13 residues. V was trimmed by 6 bases and J by 7 bases, leaving 13 bases between them. CDR3 residues: CASSILQGQPQHF. The DNA for the CDR3 is TGTGCCAGCAGCATACTCCAGGGCCAGCCCCAGCATTTT.

The chain recombines TRBV15 with TRBJ2-7, with no clear D. V lost 3 bases and J 5 bases, leaving 11 bases between the germline ends. CDR3 length: 13 amino acids. CDR1 is LNHNV, CDR2 YYDKDF, per germline (reference sequence). The chain's CDR3 is CATSSRESHEQYF. As DNA, the CDR3 is TGTGCCACCAGCAGTAGGGAAAGTCACGAGCAGTACTTC.

V gene TRBV19 combines with J gene TRBJ1-3; D is uncertain. The germline V and J ends were trimmed by 7 bases and 4 bases, with 11 bases remaining between them. The germline gives CDR1 LNHDA, CDR2 SQIVND (reference sequence). The CDR3 has 13 amino acids. In DNA form, the CDR3 reads TGTGCCAGTACAGGTTGGACGGGAAACACCATATATTTT. Its protein product is CASTGWTGNTIYF.

This chain links TRBV10-3 with TRBJ1-1; TRBD1 is a possible D gene (5 bases). V was clipped by 7 bases and J by 2 bases, with 14 bases between them. CDR3 size: 14 residues. Germline V CDR1 and CDR2: ENHRY, SYGVKD. CDR3 protein: CAINNRGANTEAFF. The CDR3 DNA reads as TGTGCCATCAACAACAGAGGGGCCAACACTGAAGCTTTCTTT.

The chain is built from TRBV19 and TRBJ2-5; 8 nucleotides match TRBD2. The CDR3 is 16 residues long. The germline V gene encodes CDR1 LNHDA and CDR2 SQIVND (reference sequence). With V trimmed by 4 bases and J by 2 bases, 9 bases remained unmatched. The CDR3 spells CASSNPRGGKQETQYF. CDR3 DNA sequence: TGTGCCAGTAGTAACCCTCGCGGGGGGAAACAAGAGACCCAGTACTTC.

This chain links TRBV28 with TRBJ2-1, with 10 positions matching TRBD1. The CDR3 consists of 15 residues. From germline, CDR1 is MDHEN and CDR2 SYDVKM. J gave up 4 bases and V 7 bases, and 7 bases lay outside the gene matches. CDR3 DNA: TGTGCCAGCATCGACAGGGGGCGCGGGTACAATGAGCAGTTCTTC. It encodes CASIDRGRGYNEQFF.

The chain is built from TRBV12-3 or TRBV12-4 and TRBJ1-2; no definite D call. Deletions cut 3 bases from V and 9 bases from J, with 8 bases between. This CDR3 has 11 residues. CDR3 sequence: CASSLRRSYTF. The CDR3 DNA sequence: TGTGCCAGCAGTTTGAGGCGAAGCTACACCTTC.

This clone was seen a handful of times. V gene TRBV19 combines with J gene TRBJ2-1, with TRBD2 as a possible D gene (5 bases). CDR3 size: 17 residues. The V gene lost 1 base and the J gene lost 0 bases, with 13 bases spanning the gap. Germline-derived CDR1 and CDR2 are LNHDA and SQIVND (reference sequence). CDR3: CASSIVASYHSYNEQFF. In DNA form, the CDR3 reads TGTGCCAGTAGTATAGTAGCGTCTTACCACTCCTACAATGAGCAGTTCTTC.

This rearrangement joins TRBV9 to TRBJ2-2; tentative D call: TRBD2 (5 bases). CDR3 length: 15 amino acids. Germline values: CDR1 SGDLS, CDR2 YYNGEE. V lost 4 bases and J lost 6, with 16 bases in between. In DNA, the CDR3 is TGTGCCAGCAGCACCGGCAGAGGGTTAGCCGGGGAGCTGTTTTTT. Its protein is CASSTGRGLAGELFF.

The J gene is TRBJ1-2, the V gene TRBV4-1; tentative D call: TRBD1 (5 bases). The CDR3 consists of 16 residues. Germline CDR1 and CDR2: MGHRA and YSYEKL. V shed 2 bases and J shed 0 bases, with 13 bases lying between them. The DNA for the CDR3 is TGCGCCAGCAGCCAACCTCGGGGGAGGGCTAACTATGGCTACACCTTC. Translating gives CASSQPRGRANYGYTF.

The chain is built from TRBV10-3 and TRBJ1-3; D gene unclear. CDR1 is ENHRY, CDR2 SYGVKD, per germline. The CDR3 consists of 13 residues. The V end lost 4 bases, the J end lost 0 bases, and 4 bases lay between the germline ends. In DNA form, the CDR3 reads TGTGCCATCAGTGGGGCCTCTGGAAACACCATATATTTT. Translated: CAISGASGNTIYF.

The chain uses TRBV4-1 and TRBJ1-3; TRBD1 matches at 7 bases. Germline V gives CDR1 MGHRA, CDR2 YSYEKL. V was pared by 2 bases and J by 1 base, with 2 bases of the junction left unmatched. The CDR3 is 15 amino acids. CDR3 amino acids: CASSQLTGSGNTIYF. The CDR3 nucleotides read TGCGCCAGCAGCCAACTGACAGGGTCTGGAAACACCATATATTTT.